This T cell receptor (beta chain) was documented in a study of beta chain features in type 1 diabetes. Overall study findings and caveats: Across patients, naive, central memory and Treg TCRB repertoires exhibited apparently greater similarity than was observed across healthy donors.

The CDR3 consists of 15 residues. Losses at the gene ends were 5 bases for V and 3 bases for J; bases not matched to a gene: 6. Germline CDR1 reads SEHNR; CDR2 reads FQNEAQ (reference sequence). The whole isolated RNA underwent reverse transcription, so sequencing captured expressed TCRB transcripts. Here immunoSEQ multiplex PCR was the method, and the copy in TCRdb shows in-frame clones only, minus some. The sample consists of about 340,000 clones, under 8.5% of them appearing once. As regards this clone: Its antigen is as yet unknown.

The V call is TRBV7-9, the J call TRBJ2-1; TRBD2 aligns across 8 bases. The sequence was collected from a woman aged 18-35 years in good health. Sequenced material: central memory CD4+ T cells from blood. The CDR3 sequence is CASSIAGTSYNEQFF. DNA for the CDR3: TGTGCCAGCAGCATCGCCGGGACTAGCTACAATGAGCAGTTCTTC.